This T cell receptor beta chain originates from a study of PD-1 blockade in classical Hodgkin lymphoma. Concerning this clone: The antigen remains unidentified.

This CDR3 spans 14 amino acids. CDR1 is SGHTA, CDR2 FQGNSA, per germline. The study's findings and limits: In newly diagnosed patients, baseline TCR diversity was reportedly below that of healthy donors. Exclusion was the outcome for patients who began nivolumab under 1 year after ASCT.

The assay was immunoSEQ multiplex PCR, and TCRdb's table has in-frame clones only and misses some. The repertoire holds around 23,000 clones, with around 80% as singletons. The sample's time point: cycle 4 day 1 (C4D1), after around six weeks of nivolumab. No patient escaped relapse after autologous stem cell transplantation, and brentuximab vedotin exposure varied. Sequenced here: peripheral blood mononuclear cells (PBMCs), sampled before the fourth cycle of nivolumab. The chain couples TRBV7-2 to TRBJ2-5; D is uncertain. The J call may be incorrect, as the DNA end agrees better with TRBJ2-7. The clonotype originates from a human donor with classical Hodgkin lymphoma. The CDR3 here is CASSLGLAGYEQYF. For the CDR3, the DNA is TGTGCCAGCAGCTTAGGGTTAGCAGGCTACGAGCAGTACTTC.